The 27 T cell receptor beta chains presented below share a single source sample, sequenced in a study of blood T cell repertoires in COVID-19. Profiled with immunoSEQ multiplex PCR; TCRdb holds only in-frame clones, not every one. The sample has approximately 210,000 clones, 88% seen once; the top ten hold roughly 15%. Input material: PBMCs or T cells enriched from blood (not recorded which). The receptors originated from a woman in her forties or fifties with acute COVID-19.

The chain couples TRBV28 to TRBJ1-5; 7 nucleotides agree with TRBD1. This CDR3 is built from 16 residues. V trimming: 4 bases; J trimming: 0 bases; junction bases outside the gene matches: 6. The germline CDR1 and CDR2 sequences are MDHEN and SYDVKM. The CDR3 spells CASSSAGGFSNQPQHF. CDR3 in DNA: TGTGCCAGCAGTTCCGCAGGGGGTTTTAGCAATCAGCCCCAGCATTTT.

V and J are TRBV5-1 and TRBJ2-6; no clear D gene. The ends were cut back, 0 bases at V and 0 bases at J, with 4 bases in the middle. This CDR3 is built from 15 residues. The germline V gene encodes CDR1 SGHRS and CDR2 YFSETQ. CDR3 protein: CASSLGYSGANVLTF. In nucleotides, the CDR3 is TGCGCCAGCAGCTTGGGCTACTCTGGGGCCAACGTCCTGACTTTC.

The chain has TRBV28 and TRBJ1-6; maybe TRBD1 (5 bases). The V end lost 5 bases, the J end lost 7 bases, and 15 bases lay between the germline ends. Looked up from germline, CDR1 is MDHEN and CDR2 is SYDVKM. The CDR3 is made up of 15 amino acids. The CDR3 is CASSRGGRGNSPLHF. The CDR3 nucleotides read TGTGCCAGCAGTCGCGGGGGTAGGGGAAATTCACCCCTCCACTTT.

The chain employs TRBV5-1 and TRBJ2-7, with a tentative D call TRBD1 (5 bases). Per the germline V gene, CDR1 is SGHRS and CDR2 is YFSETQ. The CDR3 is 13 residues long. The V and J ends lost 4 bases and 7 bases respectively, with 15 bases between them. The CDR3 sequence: CASSPLGPGEQYF. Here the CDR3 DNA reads TGCGCCAGCAGCCCCCTCGGACCAGGGGAGCAGTACTTC.

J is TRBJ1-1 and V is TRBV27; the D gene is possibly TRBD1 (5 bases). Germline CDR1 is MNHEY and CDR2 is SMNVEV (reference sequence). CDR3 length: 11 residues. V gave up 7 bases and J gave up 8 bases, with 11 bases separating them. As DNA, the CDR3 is TGTGCCAGCACCAGCCGGGGGGAAGCTTTCTTT. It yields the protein CASTSRGEAFF.

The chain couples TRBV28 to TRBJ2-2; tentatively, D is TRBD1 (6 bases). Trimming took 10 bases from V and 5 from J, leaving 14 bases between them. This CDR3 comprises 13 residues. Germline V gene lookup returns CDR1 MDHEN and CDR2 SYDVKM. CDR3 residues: CATPDRQTGELFF. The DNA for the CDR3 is TGTGCCACCCCAGACAGGCAGACCGGGGAGCTGTTTTTT.

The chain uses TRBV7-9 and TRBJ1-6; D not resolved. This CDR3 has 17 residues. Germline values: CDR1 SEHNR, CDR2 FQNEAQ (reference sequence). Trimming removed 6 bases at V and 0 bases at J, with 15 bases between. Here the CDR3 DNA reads TGTGCCAGCAGTGAGGGAGGCAGGAGCTCCTATAATTCACCCCTCCACTTT. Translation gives CASSEGGRSSYNSPLHF.

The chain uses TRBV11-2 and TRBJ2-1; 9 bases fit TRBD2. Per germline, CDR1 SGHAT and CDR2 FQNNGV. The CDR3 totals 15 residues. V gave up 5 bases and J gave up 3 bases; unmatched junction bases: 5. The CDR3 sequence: CASSETSGNYNEQFF. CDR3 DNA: TGTGCCAGCAGCGAGACTAGCGGAAACTACAATGAGCAGTTCTTC.

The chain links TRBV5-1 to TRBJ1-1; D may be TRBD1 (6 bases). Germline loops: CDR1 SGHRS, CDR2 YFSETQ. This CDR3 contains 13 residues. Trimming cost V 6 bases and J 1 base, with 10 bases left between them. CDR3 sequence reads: CASKGQSNTEAFF. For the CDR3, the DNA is TGCGCCAGCAAAGGACAGTCGAACACTGAAGCTTTCTTT.

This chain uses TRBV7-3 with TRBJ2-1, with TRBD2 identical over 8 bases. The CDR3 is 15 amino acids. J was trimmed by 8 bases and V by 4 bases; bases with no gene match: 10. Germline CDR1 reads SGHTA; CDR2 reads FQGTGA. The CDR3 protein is CASSSGLGRFDEQFF. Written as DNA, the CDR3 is TGTGCCAGCAGCTCGGGACTAGGTCGGTTCGATGAGCAGTTCTTC.

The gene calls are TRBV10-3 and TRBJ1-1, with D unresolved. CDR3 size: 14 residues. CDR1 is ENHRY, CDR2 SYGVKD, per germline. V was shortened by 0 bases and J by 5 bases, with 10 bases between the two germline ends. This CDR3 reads CAISESTRLTEAFF. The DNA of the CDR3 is TGTGCCATCAGTGAGTCGACACGGTTGACTGAAGCTTTCTTT.

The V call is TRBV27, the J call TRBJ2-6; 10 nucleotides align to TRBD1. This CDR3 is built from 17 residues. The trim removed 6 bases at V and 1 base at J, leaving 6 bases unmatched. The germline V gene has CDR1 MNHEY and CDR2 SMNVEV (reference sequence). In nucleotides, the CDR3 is TGTGCCAGCAGATGGACAGGGGGTAGGTCTGGGGCCAACGTCCTGACTTTC. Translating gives CASRWTGGRSGANVLTF.

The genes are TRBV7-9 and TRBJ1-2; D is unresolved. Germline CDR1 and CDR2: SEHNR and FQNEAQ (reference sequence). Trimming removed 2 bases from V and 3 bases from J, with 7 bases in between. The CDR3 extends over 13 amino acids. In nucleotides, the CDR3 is TGTGCCAGCAGCTTAAGACACGACTATGGCTACACCTTC. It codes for CASSLRHDYGYTF.

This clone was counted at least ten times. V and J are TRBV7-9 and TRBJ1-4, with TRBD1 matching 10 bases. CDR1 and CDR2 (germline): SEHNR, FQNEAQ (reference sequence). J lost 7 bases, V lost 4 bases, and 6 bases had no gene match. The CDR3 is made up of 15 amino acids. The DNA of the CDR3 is TGTGCCAGCAGCTCCTCCGGGACAGGGGTTGAAAAACTGTTTTTT. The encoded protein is CASSSSGTGVEKLFF.

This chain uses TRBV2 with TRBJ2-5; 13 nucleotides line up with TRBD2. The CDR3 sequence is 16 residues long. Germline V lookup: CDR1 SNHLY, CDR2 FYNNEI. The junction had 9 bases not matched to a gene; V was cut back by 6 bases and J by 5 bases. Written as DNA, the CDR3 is TGTGCCAGCAGGCGGACTAGCGGGGGAACGGGGGAGACCCAGTACTTC. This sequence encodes CASRRTSGGTGETQYF.

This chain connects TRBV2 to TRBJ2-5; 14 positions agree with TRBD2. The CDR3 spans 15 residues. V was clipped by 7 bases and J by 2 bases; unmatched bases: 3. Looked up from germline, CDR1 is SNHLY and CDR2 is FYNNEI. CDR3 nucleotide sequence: TGTGCCAGCAAATGGACTAGCGGGAGGCAAGAGACCCAGTACTTC. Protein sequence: CASKWTSGRQETQYF.

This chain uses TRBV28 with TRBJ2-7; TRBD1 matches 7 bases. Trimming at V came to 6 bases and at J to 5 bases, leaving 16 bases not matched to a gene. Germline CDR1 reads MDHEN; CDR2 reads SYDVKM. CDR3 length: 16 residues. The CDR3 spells CASSSPLGQVNHEQYF. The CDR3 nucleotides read TGTGCCAGCAGCTCTCCCCTCGGACAGGTTAATCACGAGCAGTACTTC.

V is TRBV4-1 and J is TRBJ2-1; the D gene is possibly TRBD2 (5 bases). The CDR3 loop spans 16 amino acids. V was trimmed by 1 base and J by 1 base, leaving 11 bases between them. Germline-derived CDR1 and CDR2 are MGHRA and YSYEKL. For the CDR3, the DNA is TGCGCCAGCAGCCAAGTGGACTTGATTTCCTACAATGAGCAGTTCTTC. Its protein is CASSQVDLISYNEQFF.

Here the CDR3 reads CASSSSNIDEQFF. Here the CDR3 DNA reads TGTGCCAGCAGCTCCTCGAATATAGATGAGCAGTTCTTC. This chain connects TRBV7-2 to TRBJ2-1; D gene ambiguous. CDR1 SGHTA and CDR2 FQGNSA come from the germline V gene. The CDR3 has 13 residues. V was pared by 4 bases and J by 8 bases, with 12 bases between.

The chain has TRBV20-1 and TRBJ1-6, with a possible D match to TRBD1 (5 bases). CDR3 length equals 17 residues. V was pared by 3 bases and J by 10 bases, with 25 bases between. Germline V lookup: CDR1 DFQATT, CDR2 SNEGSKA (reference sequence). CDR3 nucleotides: TGCAGTGCTAGTCTTAGTTTGTGGGGGGGGGAGAAATCACCCCTCCACTTT. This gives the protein CSASLSLWGGEKSPLHF.

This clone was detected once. CDR3 bases: TGTGCCAGCAGGGGCAGGGGGCGGGGCACTGAAGCTTTCTTT. It encodes CASRGRGRGTEAFF. This chain uses TRBV5-6 with TRBJ1-1, with 8 bases aligning to TRBD1. The CDR3 is 14 amino acids. Germline V lookup: CDR1 SGHDT, CDR2 YYEEEE. J lost 4 bases, V lost 5 bases, and 7 bases had no gene match.

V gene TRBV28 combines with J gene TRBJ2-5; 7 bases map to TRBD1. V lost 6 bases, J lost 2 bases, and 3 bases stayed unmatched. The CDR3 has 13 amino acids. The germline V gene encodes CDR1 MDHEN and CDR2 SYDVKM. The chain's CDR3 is CASSGTDQETQYF. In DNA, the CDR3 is TGTGCCAGCAGCGGGACAGATCAAGAGACCCAGTACTTC.

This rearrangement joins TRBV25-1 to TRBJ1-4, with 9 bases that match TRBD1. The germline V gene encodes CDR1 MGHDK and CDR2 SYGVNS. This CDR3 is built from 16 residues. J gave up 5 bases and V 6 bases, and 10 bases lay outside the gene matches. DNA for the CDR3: TGTGCCAGCAGGGAGGGACAGGGCCGTGACAATGAAAAACTGTTTTTT. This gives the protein CASREGQGRDNEKLFF. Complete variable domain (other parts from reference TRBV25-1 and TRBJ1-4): EADIYQTPRYLVIGTGKKITLECSQTMGHDKMYWYQQDPGMELHLIHYSYGVNSTEKGDLSSESTVSRIRTEHFPLTLESARPSHTSQYLCASREGQGRDNEKLFFGSGTQLSVL.

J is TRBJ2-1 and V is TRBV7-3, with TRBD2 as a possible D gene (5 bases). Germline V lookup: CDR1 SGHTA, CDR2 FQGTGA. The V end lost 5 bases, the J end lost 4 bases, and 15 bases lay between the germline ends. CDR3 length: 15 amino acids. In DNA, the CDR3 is TGTGCCAGCAGCCCCTGGGGTAGCGCTTACAATGAGCAGTTCTTC. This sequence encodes CASSPWGSAYNEQFF.

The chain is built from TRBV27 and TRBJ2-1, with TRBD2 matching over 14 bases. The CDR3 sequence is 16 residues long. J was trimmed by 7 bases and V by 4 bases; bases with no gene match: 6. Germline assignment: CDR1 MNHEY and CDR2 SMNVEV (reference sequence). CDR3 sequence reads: CASSSPGTSGRNEQFF. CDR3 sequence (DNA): TGTGCCAGCAGTTCCCCCGGGACTAGCGGGAGAAATGAGCAGTTCTTC.

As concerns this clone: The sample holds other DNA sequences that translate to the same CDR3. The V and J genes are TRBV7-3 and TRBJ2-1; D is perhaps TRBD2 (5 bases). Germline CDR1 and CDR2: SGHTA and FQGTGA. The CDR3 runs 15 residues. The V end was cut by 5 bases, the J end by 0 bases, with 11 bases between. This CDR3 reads CASSPSGSSYNEQFF. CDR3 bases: TGTGCCAGCAGCCCCAGCGGAAGCTCCTACAATGAGCAGTTCTTC.

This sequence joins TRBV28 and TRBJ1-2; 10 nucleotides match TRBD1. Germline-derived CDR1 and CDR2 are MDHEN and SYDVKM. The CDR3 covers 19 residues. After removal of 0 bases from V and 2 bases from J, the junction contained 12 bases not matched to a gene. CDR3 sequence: CASSLWGQGMQNLNYGYTF. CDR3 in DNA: TGTGCCAGCAGTTTATGGGGACAGGGGATGCAGAATCTGAACTATGGCTACACCTTC.